This is a list of T cell receptor beta chains from one sample in a study of cytomegalovirus exposure and HLA in healthy donors. This table comes from immunoSEQ multiplex PCR, and its TCRdb copy is limited to in-frame clones, with some not included. The profile shows under 200,000 clones, about three quarters of them singletons. Sequenced sample: PBMCs. The receptors were gathered from a woman in her thirties or forties in good health and CMV-seropositive. The CDR3 runs from the conserved cysteine through the conserved F or W. Each record gives: V gene, D gene, J gene, clone size, CDR3 DNA, CDR3 protein. The D gene is left open where the match is weak. A clone size is listed for some rows: how often the clone was seen (once, few, many), or a class if it is expanded.

v_call: TRBV6-1; d_call: .; j_call: TRBJ1-4; clone_size: .; cdr3_nt: TGTGCCAGCAGTTTACAGGGAGCTAATGAAAAACTGTTTTTT; cdr3_aa: CASSLQGANEKLFF
v_call: TRBV9; d_call: .; j_call: TRBJ2-2; clone_size: once; cdr3_nt: TGTGCCAGCAGCGTAGGCGGGGTCGGGGAGCTGTTTTTT; cdr3_aa: CASSVGGVGELFF
v_call: TRBV6-1; d_call: .; j_call: TRBJ1-3; clone_size: .; cdr3_nt: TGTGCCAGCAGTGAGCCCTGGAGCTCTGGAAACACCATATATTTT; cdr3_aa: CASSEPWSSGNTIYF
v_call: TRBV18; d_call: .; j_call: TRBJ2-7; clone_size: .; cdr3_nt: TGTGCCAGCTCACCGAGTAGGGACAACGAGCAGTACTTC; cdr3_aa: CASSPSRDNEQYF
v_call: TRBV25-1; d_call: .; j_call: TRBJ1-1; clone_size: .; cdr3_nt: TGTGCCAGCATGAGGAACACTGAAGCTTTCTTT; cdr3_aa: CASMRNTEAFF
v_call: TRBV5-4; d_call: TRBD2; j_call: TRBJ2-1; clone_size: few; cdr3_nt: TGTGCCAGCAGCCCCTTGGTGGCAGCGGGGGTATCCTACAATGAGCAGTTCTTC; cdr3_aa: CASSPLVAAGVSYNEQFF
v_call: TRBV6-6; d_call: .; j_call: TRBJ2-7; clone_size: few; cdr3_nt: TGTGCCAGCAGTTACTCGACGGTCCAGAGGTACGAGCAGTACTTC; cdr3_aa: CASSYSTVQRYEQYF
v_call: TRBV28; d_call: .; j_call: TRBJ1-4; clone_size: .; cdr3_nt: TGTGCCAGCAGAAGACTTGCAACTAATGAAAAACTGTTTTTT; cdr3_aa: CASRRLATNEKLFF
v_call: TRBV30; d_call: .; j_call: TRBJ2-7; clone_size: .; cdr3_nt: TGTGCTGCGGGACGCGGTTCCTACGAGCAGTACTTC; cdr3_aa: CAAGRGSYEQYF
v_call: TRBV29-1; d_call: TRBD2; j_call: TRBJ2-7; clone_size: .; cdr3_nt: TGCAGCGTTGATGGAGGGAGGGGAAAGGGTTACGAGCAGTACTTC; cdr3_aa: CSVDGGRGKGYEQYF
v_call: TRBV6-1; d_call: TRBD1; j_call: TRBJ1-5; clone_size: few; cdr3_nt: TGTGCCAGCAGTCCCGGGACAGGGGGCTTTCGGCCCCAGCATTTT; cdr3_aa: CASSPGTGGFRPQHF
v_call: TRBV7-8; d_call: TRBD1; j_call: TRBJ1-5; clone_size: .; cdr3_nt: TGTGCCAGCAGCTCCAAGACAGGGGGTAGCAATCAGCCCCAGCATTTT; cdr3_aa: CASSSKTGGSNQPQHF
v_call: TRBV5-1; d_call: .; j_call: TRBJ2-3; clone_size: .; cdr3_nt: TGCGCCAGCAGCTTCCTAGCGTTGCCCACAGATACGCAGTATTTT; cdr3_aa: CASSFLALPTDTQYF
v_call: TRBV5-5; d_call: .; j_call: TRBJ1-6; clone_size: .; cdr3_nt: TGTGCCAGCAGCTTGGGCGGCAGCTCCTATAATTCACCCCTCCACTTT; cdr3_aa: CASSLGGSSYNSPLHF
v_call: TRBV9; d_call: TRBD2; j_call: TRBJ2-5; clone_size: .; cdr3_nt: TGTGCCAGCAGCGTAGTCGGTAGCGGGGGCCAAGAGACCCAGTACTTC; cdr3_aa: CASSVVGSGGQETQYF
v_call: TRBV5-1; d_call: .; j_call: TRBJ2-7; clone_size: once; cdr3_nt: TGCGCCAGCAGCTTGGGGGGCCAAGGGTTGGGCTACGAGCAGTACTTC; cdr3_aa: CASSLGGQGLGYEQYF
v_call: TRBV6-6; d_call: TRBD2; j_call: TRBJ2-7; clone_size: .; cdr3_nt: TGTGCCAGCAGTCCTCCGGGGGGTGGTGACTACGAGCAGTACTTC; cdr3_aa: CASSPPGGGDYEQYF
v_call: TRBV19; d_call: .; j_call: TRBJ1-2; clone_size: few; cdr3_nt: TGTGCCAGTAGCCCCGGGACACGGGACTATGGCTACACCTTC; cdr3_aa: CASSPGTRDYGYTF
v_call: TRBV29-1; d_call: TRBD1; j_call: TRBJ1-2; clone_size: .; cdr3_nt: TGCAGCGTTGAAGAAATGGCAGGGGGATATGGCTACACCTTC; cdr3_aa: CSVEEMAGGYGYTF
v_call: TRBV11-3; d_call: TRBD2; j_call: TRBJ2-1; clone_size: .; cdr3_nt: TGTGCCAGCAGCTCGGCGACTAGCGGGGTCTATGAGCAGTTCTTC; cdr3_aa: CASSSATSGVYEQFF
v_call: TRBV28; d_call: .; j_call: TRBJ2-2; clone_size: .; cdr3_nt: TGTGCCAGCAACTCCTGGGGAGAATTTAGGGAGCTGTTTTTT; cdr3_aa: CASNSWGEFRELFF
v_call: TRBV30; d_call: .; j_call: TRBJ2-7; clone_size: few; cdr3_nt: TGTGCCTGGAGTGCCAGATCGAACGAGCAGTACTTC; cdr3_aa: CAWSARSNEQYF
v_call: TRBV19; d_call: .; j_call: TRBJ1-5; clone_size: .; cdr3_nt: TGTGCCAGTAGTTTAAGAGGGATAGGAGATAGCAATCAGCCCCAGCATTTT; cdr3_aa: CASSLRGIGDSNQPQHF
v_call: TRBV30; d_call: TRBD1; j_call: TRBJ2-7; clone_size: .; cdr3_nt: TGTGCACTAGGGGGACAGCCCCCCTACGAGCAGTACTTC; cdr3_aa: CALGGQPPYEQYF
v_call: TRBV4-2; d_call: TRBD2; j_call: TRBJ2-3; clone_size: few; cdr3_nt: TGTGCCAGCAGCCAAGATCCTAGCGGCTTCACAGATACGCAGTATTTT; cdr3_aa: CASSQDPSGFTDTQYF
v_call: TRBV5-6; d_call: .; j_call: TRBJ2-1; clone_size: once; cdr3_nt: TGTGCCAGCAGCTTGGGTAGACTCCTGAGCTCCTACAATGAGCAGTTCTTC; cdr3_aa: CASSLGRLLSSYNEQFF
v_call: TRBV27; d_call: TRBD1; j_call: TRBJ1-2; clone_size: .; cdr3_nt: TGTGCCAGCAGTCCCTTCATAAGAAAGGACAGGTCCGCGGGCTACACCTTC; cdr3_aa: CASSPFIRKDRSAGYTF
v_call: TRBV29-1; d_call: .; j_call: TRBJ1-3; clone_size: .; cdr3_nt: TGCAGCGGAACCGGGTCTGGAAACACCATATATTTT; cdr3_aa: CSGTGSGNTIYF
v_call: TRBV30; d_call: .; j_call: TRBJ1-6; clone_size: .; cdr3_nt: TGTGCCTGGGCGGAGTATAGTCCTTGGTCACCCCTCCACTTT; cdr3_aa: CAWAEYSPWSPLHF
v_call: TRBV2; d_call: TRBD1; j_call: TRBJ1-6; clone_size: once; cdr3_nt: TGTGCCAGCAGCGGGACAGGGTTTAATTCACCCCTCCACTTT; cdr3_aa: CASSGTGFNSPLHF
v_call: TRBV6-5; d_call: TRBD1; j_call: TRBJ2-5; clone_size: .; cdr3_nt: TGTGCCAGCAGTTCTGAGACAGGGGAAGAGACCCAGTACTTC; cdr3_aa: CASSSETGEETQYF
v_call: TRBV25-1; d_call: .; j_call: TRBJ2-1; clone_size: .; cdr3_nt: TGTGCCAGCGCCCCGCCGGGACACCCCAATGAGCAGTTCTTC; cdr3_aa: CASAPPGHPNEQFF
v_call: TRBV19; d_call: TRBD1; j_call: TRBJ1-2; clone_size: once; cdr3_nt: TGTGCCAGTAGTACCACCGGGACAGGGGGAGACTATGGCTACACCTTC; cdr3_aa: CASSTTGTGGDYGYTF
v_call: TRBV19; d_call: TRBD2; j_call: TRBJ2-7; clone_size: .; cdr3_nt: TGTGCCAGTAGTAGGGGGAGCGGGAGTTACGAGCAGTACTTC; cdr3_aa: CASSRGSGSYEQYF
v_call: TRBV7-7; d_call: .; j_call: TRBJ2-1; clone_size: .; cdr3_nt: TGTGCCAGCAGCTTTAGGGGGGGGGCGGATAGCTCCTACAATGAGCAGTTCTTC; cdr3_aa: CASSFRGGADSSYNEQFF
v_call: TRBV28; d_call: .; j_call: TRBJ1-4; clone_size: .; cdr3_nt: TGTGCCACCAAGAGAGCAGAGGTTGAAAAACTGTTTTTT; cdr3_aa: CATKRAEVEKLFF
v_call: TRBV6-5; d_call: .; j_call: TRBJ2-1; clone_size: .; cdr3_nt: TGTGCCAGCAGTTACGAAGGGACGGGGGTCTACAATGAGCAGTTCTTC; cdr3_aa: CASSYEGTGVYNEQFF
v_call: TRBV6-5; d_call: TRBD2; j_call: TRBJ2-7; clone_size: .; cdr3_nt: TGTGCCAGCAGTTACTCGATAAGCGGGGTCTACGAGCAGTACTTC; cdr3_aa: CASSYSISGVYEQYF
v_call: TRBV4-3; d_call: TRBD2; j_call: TRBJ2-7; clone_size: .; cdr3_nt: TGCGCCAGCAGCCAGATAGCGGGCCAGAGCTCCTACGAGCAGTACTTC; cdr3_aa: CASSQIAGQSSYEQYF
v_call: TRBV2; d_call: .; j_call: TRBJ2-2; clone_size: .; cdr3_nt: TGTGCCAGCACCCCAGAGGTAGCGCCGAACACCGGGGAGCTGTTTTTT; cdr3_aa: CASTPEVAPNTGELFF
v_call: TRBV4-1; d_call: TRBD2; j_call: TRBJ2-3; clone_size: .; cdr3_nt: TGCGCCAGCAGCCTTCACGGGGGGGAGGGCACAGATACGCAGTATTTT; cdr3_aa: CASSLHGGEGTDTQYF
v_call: TRBV7-2; d_call: TRBD2; j_call: TRBJ2-3; clone_size: few; cdr3_nt: TGTGCCAGCAGCGCCCAAGCGGGGGGCCCCACAGATACGCAGTATTTT; cdr3_aa: CASSAQAGGPTDTQYF
v_call: TRBV5-5; d_call: .; j_call: TRBJ2-2; clone_size: .; cdr3_nt: TGTGCCAGCAGGCCTGACAGGGAGGCCGGGGAGCTGTTTTTT; cdr3_aa: CASRPDREAGELFF
v_call: TRBV7-9; d_call: .; j_call: TRBJ2-1; clone_size: .; cdr3_nt: TGTGCCAGCAGCTTAGGGCTAGCGAATGAGCAGTTCTTC; cdr3_aa: CASSLGLANEQFF
v_call: TRBV5-4; d_call: .; j_call: TRBJ2-2; clone_size: few; cdr3_nt: TGTGCCAGCAGCAATGACAGTAACACCGGGGAGCTGTTTTTT; cdr3_aa: CASSNDSNTGELFF
v_call: TRBV27; d_call: TRBD1; j_call: TRBJ2-6; clone_size: .; cdr3_nt: TGTGCCAGCAGTCCCCAGACAGGGTTCGGGGCCAACGTCCTGACTTTC; cdr3_aa: CASSPQTGFGANVLTF
v_call: TRBV10-3; d_call: .; j_call: TRBJ2-7; clone_size: once; cdr3_nt: TGTGCCATCAGTTCCTCAGGGGATCTGACCTACGAGCAGTACTTC; cdr3_aa: CAISSSGDLTYEQYF
v_call: TRBV4-1; d_call: .; j_call: TRBJ2-1; clone_size: .; cdr3_nt: TGCGCCAGCAGCCAAGGTGAGGACAGTTACAATGAGCAGTTCTTC; cdr3_aa: CASSQGEDSYNEQFF
v_call: TRBV10-3; d_call: .; j_call: TRBJ2-6; clone_size: .; cdr3_nt: TGTGCCATCAGTGAGTTGACAGACCTGATGACCAACGTCCTGACTTTC; cdr3_aa: CAISELTDLMTNVLTF
v_call: TRBV11-2; d_call: .; j_call: TRBJ1-5; clone_size: .; cdr3_nt: TGTGCCAGCAGCCAGAGACAGCCTAATCAGCCCCAGCATTTT; cdr3_aa: CASSQRQPNQPQHF
v_call: TRBV14; d_call: .; j_call: TRBJ2-5; clone_size: .; cdr3_nt: TGTGCCAGCAGCCAAGGGGGCGGCTGGGAGACCCAGTACTTC; cdr3_aa: CASSQGGGWETQYF
v_call: TRBV7-2; d_call: .; j_call: TRBJ1-2; clone_size: .; cdr3_nt: TGTGCCAGCAGCCGGGACTACTATGGCTACACCTTC; cdr3_aa: CASSRDYYGYTF
v_call: TRBV4-1; d_call: .; j_call: TRBJ2-3; clone_size: once; cdr3_nt: TGCGCCAGCAGCCTCCCAGCGCTGGCGGGGACAGATACGCAGTATTTT; cdr3_aa: CASSLPALAGTDTQYF
v_call: TRBV4-1; d_call: TRBD2; j_call: TRBJ2-5; clone_size: .; cdr3_nt: TGCGCCAGCAGCCCGTTGGGGACTAGCGGTTTAGAGACCCAGTACTTC; cdr3_aa: CASSPLGTSGLETQYF
v_call: TRBV28; d_call: .; j_call: TRBJ2-1; clone_size: .; cdr3_nt: TGTGCCAGCAGTTCTCGACAGGATGAGCAGTTCTTC; cdr3_aa: CASSSRQDEQFF